This TCR beta chain was captured in a study of blood T cell repertoires in COVID-19. Study in general: Spain, Italy and the United States supplied samples that represented acute and convalescent COVID-19. Sample material is recorded as cDNA or gDNA derived from T cells, B-cell-depleted T cells, or PBMCs.

The authors' processing: Amplified reference gene primers provided the basis for estimating nucleated cell counts. Using immunoSEQ multiplex PCR, the repertoire was profiled, and TCRdb retains in-frame clones only, with some absent. V, J and clone size are taken as reported in that table, and D and trimming were inferred from the DNA itself. The profile shows approximately 170,000 clones, 70% to 80% of them singletons. This clonotype originated in a woman aged 45-65 years with acute or convalescent COVID-19. The sequenced sample consisted of peripheral blood.

The CDR3 loop is CASSFRQDSGNTIYF. CDR3 DNA sequence: TGTGCCAGCAGCTTCCGGCAGGACTCTGGAAACACCATATATTTT. This sequence joins TRBV7-2 and TRBJ1-3; D remains ambiguous. V shed 3 bases and J shed 0 bases, with 9 bases lying between them. Germline V gene lookup returns CDR1 SGHTA and CDR2 FQGNSA. This CDR3 spans 15 amino acids.